This TCR beta chain was obtained from a study of control samples from healthy donors and cancer patients. Data came from immunoSEQ multiplex PCR; TCRdb stores just in-frame clones and leaves some out. The data hold fewer than 80,000 clones, with around 91% observed a single time. The CDR3 runs to 14 residues. Trimming took 3 bases from V and 6 from J; bases not matched to a gene: 5. CDR1 is SGDLS, CDR2 YYNGEE, per germline. The chain combines TRBV9 with TRBJ1-5; 8 bases are a match to TRBD1. Sequences were obtained from PBMCs. The sequence was obtained from a man in his 60s with colorectal cancer. This CDR3 is CASSATGGVQPQHF. The DNA for the CDR3 is TGTGCCAGCAGCGCAACAGGGGGGGTTCAGCCCCAGCATTTT. The entire variable domain, with the rest obtained from reference TRBV9 and TRBJ1-5, is as follows: DSGVTQTPKHLITATGQRVTLRCSPRSGDLSVYWYQQSLDQGLQFLIQYYNGEERAKGNILERFSAQQFPDLHSELNLSSLELGDSALYFCASSATGGVQPQHFGDGTRLSIL.